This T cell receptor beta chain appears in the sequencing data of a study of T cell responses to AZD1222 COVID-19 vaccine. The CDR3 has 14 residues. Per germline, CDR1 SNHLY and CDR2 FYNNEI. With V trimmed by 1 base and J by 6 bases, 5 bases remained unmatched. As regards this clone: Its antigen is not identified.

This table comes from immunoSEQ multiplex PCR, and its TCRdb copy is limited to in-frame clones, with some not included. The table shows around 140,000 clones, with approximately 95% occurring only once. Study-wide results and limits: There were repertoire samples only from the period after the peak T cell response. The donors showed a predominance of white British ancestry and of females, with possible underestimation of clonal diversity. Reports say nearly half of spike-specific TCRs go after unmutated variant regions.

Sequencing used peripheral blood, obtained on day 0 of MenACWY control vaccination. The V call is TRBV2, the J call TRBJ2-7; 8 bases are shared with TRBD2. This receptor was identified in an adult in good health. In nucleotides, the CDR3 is TGTGCCAGCAGTGAAGTAGCGGGATTGGGCGAGCAGTACTTC. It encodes CASSEVAGLGEQYF.